The clone carrying this T cell receptor (beta chain) showed up just a few times. The antigen is not known. This specimen belongs to a study of beta chain features in type 1 diabetes. Study background: Sorted cells, approximately 110 million in number, were examined across all samples. Study conclusions and caveats: Within the patient group, naive, central memory and Treg TCRB repertoires appeared more similar to each other than within healthy donors.

The V gene's germline CDR1 is MNHEY and CDR2 SMNVEV (reference sequence). The CDR3 has 13 amino acids. V lost 5 bases, J lost 5 bases, and 12 bases lay in between. Isolated RNA was reverse transcribed in full, so expressed TCRB transcripts were sequenced. About 3.57 million reads per sample on average were obtained from naive, central memory and regulatory T cell samples. Profiling relied on immunoSEQ multiplex PCR, and the TCRdb table lists in-frame clones only, not all of them. The sample consists of under 500,000 clones, over 25% of them appearing once. The chain recombines TRBV27 with TRBJ1-1, with a weak D call TRBD1 (5 bases). This TCR was sampled from a young man in good health. The sequencing sample was made of naive CD4+ T cells from blood. The CDR3 here is CASSLNKGTEAFF. The CDR3 nucleotides are TGTGCCAGCAGTCTCAATAAGGGGACTGAAGCTTTCTTT.